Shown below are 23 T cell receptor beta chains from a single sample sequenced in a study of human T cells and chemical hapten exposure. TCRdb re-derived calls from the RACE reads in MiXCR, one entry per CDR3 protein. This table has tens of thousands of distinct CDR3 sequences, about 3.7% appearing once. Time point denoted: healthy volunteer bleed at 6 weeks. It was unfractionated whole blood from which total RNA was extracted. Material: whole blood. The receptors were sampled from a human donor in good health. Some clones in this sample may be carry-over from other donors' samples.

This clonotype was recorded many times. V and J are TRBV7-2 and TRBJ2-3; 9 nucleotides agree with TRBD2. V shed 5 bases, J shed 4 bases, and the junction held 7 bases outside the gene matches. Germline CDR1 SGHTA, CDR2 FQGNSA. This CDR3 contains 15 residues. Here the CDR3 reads CASSVLAGAPDTQYF. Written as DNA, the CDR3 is TGTGCCAGCAGCGTCTTAGCGGGAGCCCCAGATACGCAGTATTTT.

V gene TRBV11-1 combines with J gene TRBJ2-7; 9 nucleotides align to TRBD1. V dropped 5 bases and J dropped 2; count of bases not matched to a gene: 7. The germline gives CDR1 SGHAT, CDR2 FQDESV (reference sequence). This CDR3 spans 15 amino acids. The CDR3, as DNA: TGTGCCAGCAGCGATCGACAGGGGGATGCCTACGAGCAGTACTTC. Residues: CASSDRQGDAYEQYF.

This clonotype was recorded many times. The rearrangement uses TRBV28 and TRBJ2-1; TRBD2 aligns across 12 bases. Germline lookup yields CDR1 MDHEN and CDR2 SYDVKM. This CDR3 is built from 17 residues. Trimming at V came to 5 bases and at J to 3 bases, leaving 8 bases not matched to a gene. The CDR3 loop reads CASSPTSGRQLYNEQFF. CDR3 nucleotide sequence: TGTGCCAGCAGTCCGACTAGCGGGAGACAGCTCTACAATGAGCAGTTCTTC.

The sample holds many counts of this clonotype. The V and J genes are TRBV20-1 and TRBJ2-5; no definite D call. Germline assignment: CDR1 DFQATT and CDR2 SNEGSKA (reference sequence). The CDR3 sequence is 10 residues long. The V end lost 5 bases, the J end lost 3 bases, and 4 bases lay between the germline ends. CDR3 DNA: TGCAGTGCTGTCGAAGAGACCCAGTACTTC. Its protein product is CSAVEETQYF.

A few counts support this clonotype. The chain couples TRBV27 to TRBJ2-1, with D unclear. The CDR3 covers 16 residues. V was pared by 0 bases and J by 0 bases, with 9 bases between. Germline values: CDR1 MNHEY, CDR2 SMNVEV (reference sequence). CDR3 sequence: CASSLSGLDSYNEQFF. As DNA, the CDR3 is TGTGCCAGCAGTTTATCTGGGCTAGACTCCTACAATGAGCAGTTCTTC.

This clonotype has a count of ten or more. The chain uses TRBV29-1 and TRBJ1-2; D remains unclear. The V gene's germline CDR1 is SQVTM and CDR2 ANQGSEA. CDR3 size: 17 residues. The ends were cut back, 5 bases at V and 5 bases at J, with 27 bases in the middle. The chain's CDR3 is CSVPGGGISETTYGYTF. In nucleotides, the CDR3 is TGCAGCGTTCCCGGCGGTGGGATCTCTGAGACCACGTATGGCTACACCTTC.

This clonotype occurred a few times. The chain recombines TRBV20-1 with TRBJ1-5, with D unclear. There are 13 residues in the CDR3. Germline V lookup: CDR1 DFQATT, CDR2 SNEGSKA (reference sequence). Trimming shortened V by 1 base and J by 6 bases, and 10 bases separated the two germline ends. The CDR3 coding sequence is TGCAGTGCTAGAGGTCGGGTTACTCAGCCCCAGCATTTT. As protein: CSARGRVTQPQHF.

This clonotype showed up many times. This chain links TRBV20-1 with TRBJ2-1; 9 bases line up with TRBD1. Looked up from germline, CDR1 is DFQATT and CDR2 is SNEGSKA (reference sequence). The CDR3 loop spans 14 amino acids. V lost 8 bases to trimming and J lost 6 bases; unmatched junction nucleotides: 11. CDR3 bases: TGCAGTTCGGACAGGGGCGGGGGTCGCAATGAGCAGTTCTTC. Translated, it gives CSSDRGGGRNEQFF.

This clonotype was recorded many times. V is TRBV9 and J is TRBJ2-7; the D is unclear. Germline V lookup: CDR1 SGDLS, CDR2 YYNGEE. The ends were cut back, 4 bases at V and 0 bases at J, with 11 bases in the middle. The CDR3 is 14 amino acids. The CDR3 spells CASSPSSTSYEQYF. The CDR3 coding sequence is TGTGCCAGCAGCCCCAGTTCCACCTCCTACGAGCAGTACTTC.

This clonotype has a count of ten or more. The CDR3 coding sequence is TGCGCCAGCAGCCAAACGGGGCCTTATAATACGCAGTATTTT. This translates into CASSQTGPYNTQYF. This sequence joins TRBV4-1 and TRBJ2-3; D tentatively reads TRBD1 or TRBD2 (5 bases each). Germline-derived CDR1 and CDR2 are MGHRA and YSYEKL. This CDR3 region has 14 residues. Trimming removed 2 bases from V and 7 bases from J, with 13 bases in between.

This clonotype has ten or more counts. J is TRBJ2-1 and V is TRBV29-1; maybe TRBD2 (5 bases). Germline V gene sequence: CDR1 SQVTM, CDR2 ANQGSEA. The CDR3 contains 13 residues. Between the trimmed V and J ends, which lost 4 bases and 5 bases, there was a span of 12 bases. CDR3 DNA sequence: TGCAGCGTTGCCCCGCGGGCCGACAATGAGCAGTTCTTC. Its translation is CSVAPRADNEQFF.

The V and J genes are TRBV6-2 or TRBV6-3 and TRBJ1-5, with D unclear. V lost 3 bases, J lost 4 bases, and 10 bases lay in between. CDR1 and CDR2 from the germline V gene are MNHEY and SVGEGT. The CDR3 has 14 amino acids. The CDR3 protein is CASSYGERNQPQHF. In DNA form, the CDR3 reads TGTGCCAGCAGTTATGGAGAACGGAATCAGCCCCAGCATTTT.

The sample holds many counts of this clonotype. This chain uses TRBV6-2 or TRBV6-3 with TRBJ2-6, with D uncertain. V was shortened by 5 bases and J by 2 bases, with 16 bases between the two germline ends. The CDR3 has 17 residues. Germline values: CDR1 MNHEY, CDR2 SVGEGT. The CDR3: CASSLVGHSAGANVLTF. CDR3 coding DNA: TGTGCCAGCAGTCTCGTGGGCCACTCTGCTGGGGCCAACGTCCTGACTTTC.

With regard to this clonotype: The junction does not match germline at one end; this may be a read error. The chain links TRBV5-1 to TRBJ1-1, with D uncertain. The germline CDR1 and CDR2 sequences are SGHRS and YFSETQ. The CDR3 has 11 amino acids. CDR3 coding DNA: TGCGCCAGCAGCTTGGCAAGTGAAGCTCTCTTT. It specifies CASSLASEALF.

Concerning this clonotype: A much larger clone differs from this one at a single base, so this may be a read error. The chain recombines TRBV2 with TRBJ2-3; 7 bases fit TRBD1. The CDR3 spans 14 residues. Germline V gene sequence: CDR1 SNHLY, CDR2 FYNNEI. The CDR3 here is CAAKGTAEADTLYF. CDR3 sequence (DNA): TGTGCCGCAAAGGGGACAGCGGAGGCAGATACGCTGTATTTT.

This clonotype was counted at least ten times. The CDR3 here is CASSDTTGIAKNIQYF. The CDR3 DNA sequence: TGTGCCAGCAGCGATACAACAGGGATAGCCAAAAACATTCAGTACTTC. The rearrangement links TRBV21-1 to TRBJ2-4; the D call TRBD1 from the table was never checked on the DNA. TRBV21-1 counts as a pseudogene. CDR3 length: 16 amino acids.

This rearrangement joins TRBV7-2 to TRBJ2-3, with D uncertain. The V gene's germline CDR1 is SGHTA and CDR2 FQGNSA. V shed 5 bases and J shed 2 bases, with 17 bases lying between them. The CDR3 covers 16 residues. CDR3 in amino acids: CASSTYGLGYTDTQYF. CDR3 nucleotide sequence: TGTGCCAGCAGCACTTATGGGCTAGGTTACACAGATACGCAGTATTTT.

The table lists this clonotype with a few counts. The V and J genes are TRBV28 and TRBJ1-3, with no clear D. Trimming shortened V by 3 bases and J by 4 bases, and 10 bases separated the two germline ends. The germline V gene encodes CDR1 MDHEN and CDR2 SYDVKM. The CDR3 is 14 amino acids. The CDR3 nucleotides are TGTGCCAGCAGTTTCTCATTGGAGGGAAACACCATATATTTT. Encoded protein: CASSFSLEGNTIYF.

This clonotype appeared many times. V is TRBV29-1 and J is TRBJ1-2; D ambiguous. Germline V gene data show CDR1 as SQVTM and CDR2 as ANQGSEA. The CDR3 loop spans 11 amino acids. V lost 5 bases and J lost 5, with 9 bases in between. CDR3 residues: CSVNGEYGYTF. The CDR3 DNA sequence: TGCAGCGTTAACGGGGAGTATGGCTACACCTTC.

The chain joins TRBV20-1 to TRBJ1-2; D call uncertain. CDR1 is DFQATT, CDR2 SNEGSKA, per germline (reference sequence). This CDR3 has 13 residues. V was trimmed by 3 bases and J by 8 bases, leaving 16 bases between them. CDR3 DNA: TGCAGTGCTAGTTCTGGGGTCCTCTGGGGCTACACCTTC. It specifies CSASSGVLWGYTF.

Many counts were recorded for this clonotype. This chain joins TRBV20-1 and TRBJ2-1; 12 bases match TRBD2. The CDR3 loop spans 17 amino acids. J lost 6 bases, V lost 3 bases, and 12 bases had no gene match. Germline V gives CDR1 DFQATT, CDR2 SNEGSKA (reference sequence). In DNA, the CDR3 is TGCAGTGCTAGGGGGACTAGCGGGTCCCAAGGGTCCAATGAGCAGTTCTTC. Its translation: CSARGTSGSQGSNEQFF.

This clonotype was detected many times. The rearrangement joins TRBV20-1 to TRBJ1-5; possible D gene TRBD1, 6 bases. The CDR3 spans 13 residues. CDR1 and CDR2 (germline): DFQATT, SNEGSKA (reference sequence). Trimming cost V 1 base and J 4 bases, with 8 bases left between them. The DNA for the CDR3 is TGCAGTGCTAGAGTGGGGGCGAATCAGCCCCAGCATTTT. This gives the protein CSARVGANQPQHF.

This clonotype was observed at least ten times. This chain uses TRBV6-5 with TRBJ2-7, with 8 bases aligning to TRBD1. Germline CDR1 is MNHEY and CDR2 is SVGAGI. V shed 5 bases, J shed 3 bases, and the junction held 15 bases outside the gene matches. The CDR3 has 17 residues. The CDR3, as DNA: TGTGCCAGCAGTACCGGGACAGGCGTATCTCAGCTCTACGAGCAGTACTTC. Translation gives CASSTGTGVSQLYEQYF.